The 30 T cell receptor beta chains reported below all come from one sample, sequenced in a study of cytomegalovirus exposure and HLA in healthy donors. PCR involved 60 Vbeta and 13 Jbeta primers. The data were produced by immunoSEQ multiplex PCR, yet TCRdb's version contains in-frame clones alone and is incomplete. The top ten hold 7.3% of the sample, which has about 130,000 clones, approximately 81% seen once. Input material: PBMCs. Every receptor here comes from a male donor in good health and CMV-seronegative.

The V call is TRBV4-3, the J call TRBJ2-7; 12 bases map to TRBD2. The CDR3 consists of 17 residues. Germline V gives CDR1 LGHNA, CDR2 YSLEER. V was pared by 1 base and J by 3 bases, with 7 bases of the junction left unmatched. Here the CDR3 reads CASSQGLAGVGGYEQYF. DNA of the CDR3: TGCGCCAGCAGCCAAGGACTAGCGGGAGTTGGGGGCTACGAGCAGTACTTC.

The chain combines TRBV14 with TRBJ2-1; 12 bases align to TRBD2. The V segment lost 1 base and the J segment 8 bases; nucleotides outside the gene matches: 12. This CDR3 has 18 residues. Germline-derived CDR1 and CDR2 are SGHDN and FVKESK. CDR3 nucleotide sequence: TGTGCCAGCAGCCAAGTGCAGCTACCGGGACTAGCGGGTCATGAGCAGTTCTTC. The encoded protein is CASSQVQLPGLAGHEQFF.

This clone was seen a few times. V is TRBV13 and J is TRBJ2-1; the match to TRBD2 covers 7 bases. The V segment lost 3 bases and the J segment 10 bases; nucleotides outside the gene matches: 3. Germline-derived CDR1 and CDR2 are PRHDT and FYEKMQ (reference sequence). The CDR3 has 12 amino acids. In DNA form, the CDR3 reads TGTGCCAGCAGCTTCTCGGGACTAGAGCAGTTCTTC. It translates to CASSFSGLEQFF.

The table lists this clone with a few counts. This sequence joins TRBV7-9 and TRBJ2-2; 7 positions agree with TRBD2. Germline lookup yields CDR1 SEHNR and CDR2 FQNEAQ (reference sequence). The V and J ends lost 7 bases and 1 base, in that order; junction bases with no gene match: 6. The CDR3 sequence is 15 residues long. The CDR3 DNA sequence: TGTGCCAGCATCGCCGCGGGGGTGAACACCGGGGAGCTGTTTTTT. This gives the protein CASIAAGVNTGELFF.

V is TRBV9 and J is TRBJ2-3; TRBD2 aligns across 13 bases. The CDR3 spans 23 residues. Germline V gives CDR1 SGDLS, CDR2 YYNGEE. V gave up 4 bases and J gave up 2 bases; unmatched junction bases: 25. For the CDR3, the DNA is TGTGCCAGCAGCTTCACCCCCCCCCGACTAGCGGGGGGCCTCCAACACAACACAGATACGCAGTATTTT. This gives the protein CASSFTPPRLAGGLQHNTDTQYF.

The chain employs TRBV28 and TRBJ1-1, with D tentatively TRBD1 (6 bases). Germline V gene data show CDR1 as MDHEN and CDR2 as SYDVKM. There are 14 residues in the CDR3. The germline V and J ends were trimmed by 5 bases and 1 base, with 11 bases remaining between them. CDR3 nucleotides: TGTGCCAGCAGTACCAGGGACACGAACACTGAAGCTTTCTTT. It specifies CASSTRDTNTEAFF.

The rearrangement joins TRBV6-1 to TRBJ1-1; D is uncertain. The CDR3 contains 14 residues. CDR1 is MNHNS, CDR2 SASEGT, per germline. Trimming pared 6 bases from V and 1 base from J, leaving 12 bases between. The CDR3 reads CASSHSVSNTEAFF. In DNA, the CDR3 is TGTGCCAGCAGCCATTCGGTTTCGAACACTGAAGCTTTCTTT.

The V gene is TRBV13, the J gene TRBJ2-7; 8 bases align to TRBD2. CDR1 is PRHDT, CDR2 FYEKMQ, per germline (reference sequence). This CDR3 is 15 amino acids long. V lost 4 bases, J lost 0 bases, and 5 bases stayed unmatched. The CDR3 DNA reads TGTGCCAGCAGCTACCAGAGCGGGAGCTCCTACGAGCAGTACTTC. Its translation: CASSYQSGSSYEQYF.

V gene TRBV27 combines with J gene TRBJ1-1; 10 nucleotides align to TRBD1. CDR1 and CDR2 (germline): MNHEY, SMNVEV (reference sequence). The length of the CDR3 is 15 residues. The trim removed 2 bases at V and 3 bases at J, leaving 3 bases unmatched. The CDR3 region has the DNA TGTGCCAGCAGTTTAGTTGGGACAGGGGACACTGAAGCTTTCTTT. It translates to CASSLVGTGDTEAFF.

The chain links TRBV4-2 to TRBJ2-5; the D is unclear. The DNA matches TRBJ2-7 better at its end, which makes the J call doubtful. The CDR3 totals 16 residues. In germline, CDR1 is LGHNA, CDR2 YNFKEQ. The CDR3, as DNA: TGTGCCAGCAGCCAAGGTCGTTGGAGTATTGATCACGAGCAGTACTTC. It specifies CASSQGRWSIDHEQYF.

The J gene is TRBJ2-1, the V gene TRBV28, with 7 bases aligning to TRBD2. This CDR3 region has 16 residues. V shed 6 bases, J shed 7 bases, and the junction held 15 bases outside the gene matches. CDR1 is MDHEN and CDR2 is SYDVKM in the germline V gene. The CDR3 loop reads CASRVGAGARKNEQFF. CDR3 bases: TGTGCCAGCAGGGTAGGGGCGGGAGCCAGGAAGAATGAGCAGTTCTTC.

The V and J genes are TRBV5-1 and TRBJ1-4; 7 nucleotides line up with TRBD1. Per germline, CDR1 SGHRS and CDR2 YFSETQ. The CDR3 runs 15 residues. Germline trimming cut 4 bases from V and 5 bases from J; bases unmatched to any gene: 8. CDR3 in amino acids: CASSRSGTANEKLFF. Written as DNA, the CDR3 is TGCGCCAGCAGCAGATCCGGGACAGCAAATGAAAAACTGTTTTTT. The complete variable domain, with remaining parts taken from reference TRBV5-1 and TRBJ1-4, reads KAGVTQTPRYLIKTRGQQVTLSCSPISGHRSVSWYQQTPGQGLQFLFEYFSETQRNKGNFPGRFSGRQFSNSRSEMNVSTLELGDSALYLCASSRSGTANEKLFFGSGTQLSVL.

Here the CDR3 reads CASRRLGASDLEAFF. CDR3 sequence (DNA): TGTGCCAGCAGGAGGCTGGGGGCATCAGACCTTGAGGCTTTCTTT. This chain connects TRBV11-2 to TRBJ1-1; perhaps TRBD1 as D (6 bases). Deletions cut 6 bases from V and 11 bases from J, with 25 bases between. Germline-derived CDR1 and CDR2 are SGHAT and FQNNGV. There are 15 residues in the CDR3.

This rearrangement joins TRBV6-5 to TRBJ2-2; maybe TRBD2 (6 bases). This CDR3 region has 14 residues. Trimming left V 2 bases short and J 7 bases short, with 11 bases between. Looked up from germline, CDR1 is MNHEY and CDR2 is SVGAGI. In DNA form, the CDR3 reads TGTGCCAGCAGTTACACCGGGGGTGACGGGGAGCTGTTTTTT. It translates to CASSYTGGDGELFF.

The rearrangement joins TRBV7-2 to TRBJ2-1; 7 bases align to TRBD2. This CDR3 has 14 residues. CDR1 is SGHTA, CDR2 FQGNSA, per germline. The trim removed 0 bases at V and 7 bases at J, leaving 3 bases unmatched. CDR3 sequence (DNA): TGTGCCAGCAGCTTAGCGGGGGGGTGGAATGAGCAGTTCTTC. It translates to CASSLAGGWNEQFF.

The rearrangement uses TRBV28 and TRBJ1-2, with 7 positions matching TRBD1. The ends lost 5 bases at V and 4 bases at J; junction bases unmatched: 10. Germline assignment: CDR1 MDHEN and CDR2 SYDVKM. The CDR3 consists of 15 residues. In DNA, the CDR3 is TGTGCCAGCAGTCCCCGCGGGACAGACTTCTATGGCTACACCTTC. It is translated as CASSPRGTDFYGYTF.

The V call is TRBV6-1, the J call TRBJ2-5, with 7 bases matching TRBD1. The CDR3 length is 14 residues. V gave up 10 bases and J gave up 5 bases; unmatched junction bases: 13. Germline values: CDR1 MNHNS, CDR2 SASEGT. The DNA of the CDR3 is TGTGCCACCGGACAGGCGACAAGGGGGGAGACCCAGTACTTC. Residues: CATGQATRGETQYF.

This clone was found a few times. The chain has TRBV5-1 and TRBJ2-6, with unresolved D. CDR1 is SGHRS and CDR2 is YFSETQ in the germline V gene. The V end was cut by 1 base, the J end by 0 bases, with 5 bases between. The CDR3 length is 15 residues. The CDR3 here is CASSLTSSGANVLTF. CDR3 coding DNA: TGCGCCAGCAGCTTGACCAGCTCTGGGGCCAACGTCCTGACTTTC.

This clone was recorded a few times. The gene calls are TRBV18 and TRBJ2-5; 7 positions agree with TRBD1. The CDR3 is 15 amino acids. CDR1 and CDR2 (germline): KGHSH, LQKENI. Trimming at V came to 5 bases and at J to 2 bases, leaving 8 bases not matched to a gene. CDR3 coding DNA: TGTGCCAGCTCAACAGGGGCCAGGGGACAAGAGACCCAGTACTTC. Translation gives CASSTGARGQETQYF.

This rearrangement joins TRBV7-9 to TRBJ2-1; tentative D call: TRBD1 (5 bases). The CDR3 is 12 residues long. Germline CDR1 SEHNR, CDR2 FQNEAQ (reference sequence). V lost 5 bases to trimming and J lost 6 bases, with 8 bases between them. This CDR3 reads CASSLQGNEQFF. The CDR3 coding sequence is TGTGCCAGCAGCCTCCAGGGCAATGAGCAGTTCTTC.

The V and J genes are TRBV21-1 and TRBJ2-7; the table's TRBD1 call for D was not verified on the DNA. TRBV21-1 is classified as a pseudogene. The CDR3 contains 15 residues. CDR3 sequence reads: CASSLQGWWDYEQYF. In DNA, the CDR3 is TGTGCCAGCAGCTTACAGGGCTGGTGGGACTACGAGCAGTACTTC.

There are a few counts of this clone. The chain employs TRBV6-5 and TRBJ1-1, with D perhaps TRBD1 (5 bases). CDR3 size: 15 residues. Germline-derived CDR1 and CDR2 are MNHEY and SVGAGI. V shed 0 bases and J shed 2 bases, with 10 bases lying between them. In nucleotides, the CDR3 is TGTGCCAGCAGTTACTCCGAGACAGTTAACACTGAAGCTTTCTTT. It codes for CASSYSETVNTEAFF.

The J gene is TRBJ2-1, the V gene TRBV29-1; tentative D call: TRBD1 (5 bases). The V and J ends lost 6 bases and 2 bases respectively, with 14 bases between them. The germline V gene encodes CDR1 SQVTM and CDR2 ANQGSEA. The CDR3 is 14 residues long. CDR3 region: CSVPGILTYNEQFF. DNA for the CDR3: TGCAGCGTCCCAGGGATCCTTACCTACAATGAGCAGTTCTTC.

The chain joins TRBV4-2 to TRBJ2-1; D is possibly TRBD2 (6 bases). The CDR3 is 16 residues long. Germline CDR1 LGHNA, CDR2 YNFKEQ. The germline V and J ends were trimmed by 0 bases and 3 bases, with 12 bases remaining between them. CDR3 amino acids: CASSQEGLVLYNEQFF. The DNA for the CDR3 is TGTGCCAGCAGCCAAGAGGGACTCGTTCTCTACAATGAGCAGTTCTTC.

In its sample, this clone was seen a few times. This chain connects TRBV5-6 to TRBJ2-7, with 7 bases matching TRBD1. Germline V gene sequence: CDR1 SGHDT, CDR2 YYEEEE. Trimming at V came to 3 bases and at J to 7 bases, leaving 7 bases not matched to a gene. This CDR3 comprises 13 residues. The CDR3 loop reads CASSYGTAQEQYF. The CDR3, as DNA: TGTGCCAGCAGCTACGGGACAGCGCAAGAGCAGTACTTC.

This clone was detected a few times. This chain joins TRBV10-2 and TRBJ2-3, with 10 bases matching TRBD2. J was trimmed by 0 bases and V by 6 bases; bases with no gene match: 9. In germline, CDR1 is WSHSY, CDR2 SAAADI. The CDR3 has 17 residues. Here the CDR3 reads CASRSRAGGTSTDTQYF. Written as DNA, the CDR3 is TGCGCCAGCAGGTCTCGAGCGGGGGGGACTAGCACAGATACGCAGTATTTT.

The V call is TRBV7-9, the J call TRBJ1-1, with TRBD1 as a possible D gene (6 bases). The CDR3 contains 15 residues. The germline V gene has CDR1 SEHNR and CDR2 FQNEAQ (reference sequence). V lost 5 bases, J lost 6 bases, and 19 bases lay in between. Here the CDR3 reads CASSQFDSSGAEAFF. CDR3 sequence (DNA): TGTGCCAGCAGCCAATTTGACAGCTCAGGGGCTGAAGCTTTCTTT.

The chain combines TRBV9 with TRBJ2-2, with 11 bases aligning to TRBD2. V lost 3 bases to trimming and J lost 5 bases; unmatched junction nucleotides: 3. The CDR3 spans 15 residues. Germline V gene sequence: CDR1 SGDLS, CDR2 YYNGEE. The DNA of the CDR3 is TGTGCCAGCAGCGCTGTAGCGGGGGGGACCGGGGAGCTGTTTTTT. Residues: CASSAVAGGTGELFF.

This chain joins TRBV5-4 and TRBJ2-1; 7 bases agree with TRBD1. Germline-derived CDR1 and CDR2 are SGHNT and YYREEE (reference sequence). V lost 0 bases and J lost 2; bases outside the gene matches: 8. The CDR3 sequence is 17 residues long. CDR3 sequence: CASSLGHRGGPYNEQFF. Here the CDR3 DNA reads TGTGCCAGCAGCTTGGGCCACCGAGGGGGCCCCTACAATGAGCAGTTCTTC.

This clone was detected only a few times. The J gene is TRBJ2-7, the V gene TRBV5-1; 10 bases fit TRBD2. Germline CDR1 SGHRS, CDR2 YFSETQ. The V and J ends lost 0 bases and 1 base, in that order; junction bases with no gene match: 4. This CDR3 comprises 16 residues. CDR3 DNA sequence: TGCGCCAGCAGCTTGGCCGGGACTAGCGTTTCCTACGAGCAGTACTTC. Amino acid sequence: CASSLAGTSVSYEQYF.